The text below deals with one T cell receptor (beta chain). What it binds is unknown. The data originate from a study of T-cell memory formation after mild COVID-19. Study-level information: Clustering of TCRs was largely donor specific.

5'RACE with constant-segment primers built TCRalpha and TCRbeta cDNA libraries with UMIs. TCRdb analysed the 5' RACE reads with MiXCR anew, one entry per CDR3 protein. Found here are about 150,000 distinct CDR3 sequences, about 14% of them singletons; the top ten hold roughly 15%. CDR1 is LNHDA, CDR2 SQIVND, per germline (reference sequence). The V gene lost 4 bases and the J gene lost 5 bases, with 11 bases spanning the gap. CDR3 length: 14 amino acids. Study findings and constraints: Contracting CD8+ clones were enriched in EMRA, CD4+ mainly in CM and EM. CD4/CD8 balance characterized clones contracting day 15 to 85, and CD4+ skew characterized later expanders.

The J gene is TRBJ2-2, the V gene TRBV19; D possibly corresponds to TRBD2 (5 bases). The TCR sequence derives from an adult woman who had mild COVID-19 (a few samples of this study predate the infection). Cell type and time point are not known. Sequencing used PBMCs or a T cell subset sorted from them (not recorded which). The CDR3 loop reads CASSTTIFTGELFF. For the CDR3, the DNA is TGTGCCAGTAGTACGACTATATTTACCGGGGAGCTGTTTTTT.